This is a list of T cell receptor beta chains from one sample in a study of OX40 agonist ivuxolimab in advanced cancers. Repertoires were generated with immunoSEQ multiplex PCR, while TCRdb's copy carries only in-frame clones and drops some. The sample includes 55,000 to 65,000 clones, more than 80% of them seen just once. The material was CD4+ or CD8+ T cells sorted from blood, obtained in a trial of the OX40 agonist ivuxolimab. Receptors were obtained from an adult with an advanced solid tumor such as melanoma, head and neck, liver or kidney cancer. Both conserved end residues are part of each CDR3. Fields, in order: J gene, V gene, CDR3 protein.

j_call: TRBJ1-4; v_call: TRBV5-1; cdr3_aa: CASSLGGGDEKLFF
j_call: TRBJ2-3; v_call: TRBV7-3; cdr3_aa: CASSFQAGGTQYF
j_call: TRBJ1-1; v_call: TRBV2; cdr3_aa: CASSEQLGGFF
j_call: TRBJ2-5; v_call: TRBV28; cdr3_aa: CASSLPAIETQYF
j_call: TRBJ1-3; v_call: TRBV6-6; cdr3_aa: CASRTPQGVYGNTIYF
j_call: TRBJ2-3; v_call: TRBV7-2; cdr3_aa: CASSFVRGDTQYF
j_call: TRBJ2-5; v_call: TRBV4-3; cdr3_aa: CASSQRLAGTETQYF
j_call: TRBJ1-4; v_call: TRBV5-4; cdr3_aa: CASRAGSTHEKLFF
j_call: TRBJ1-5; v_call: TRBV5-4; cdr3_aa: CASSLGQGSNQPQHF
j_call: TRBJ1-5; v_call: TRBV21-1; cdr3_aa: CASSKGQPNQPQHF
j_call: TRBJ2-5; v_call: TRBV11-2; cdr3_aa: CASSFRETQYF
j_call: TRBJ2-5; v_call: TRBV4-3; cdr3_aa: CASSQAPGTNKETQYF
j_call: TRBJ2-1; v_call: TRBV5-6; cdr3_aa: CASSLPLGGTIVEQFF
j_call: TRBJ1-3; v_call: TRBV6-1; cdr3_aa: CASSERGHPSSGNTIYF
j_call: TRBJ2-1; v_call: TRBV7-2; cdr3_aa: CASSLLLAGGANEQFF
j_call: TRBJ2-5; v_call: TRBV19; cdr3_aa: CASSIGAETQYF
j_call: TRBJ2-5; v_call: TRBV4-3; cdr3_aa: CASSQSAWGETQYF
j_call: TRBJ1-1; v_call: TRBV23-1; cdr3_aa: CASSQGTGNPLENTEAFF
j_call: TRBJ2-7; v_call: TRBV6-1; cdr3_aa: CASSRAGGSYEQYF
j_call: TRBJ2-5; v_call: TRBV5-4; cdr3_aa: CASSREGPSGPGAETQYF
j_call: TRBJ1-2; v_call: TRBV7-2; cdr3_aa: CASIGDNDYGYTF
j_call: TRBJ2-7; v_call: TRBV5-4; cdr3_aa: CASSKGLRPDEQYF
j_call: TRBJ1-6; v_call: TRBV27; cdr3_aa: CASRPDRTNSPLHF
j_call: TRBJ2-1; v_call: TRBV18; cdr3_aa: CASSPPTSGLGGNEQFF
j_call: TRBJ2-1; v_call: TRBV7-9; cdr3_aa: CASSRGLAGLNEQFF
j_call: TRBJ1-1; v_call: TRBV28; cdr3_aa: CASSGPPNTEAFF
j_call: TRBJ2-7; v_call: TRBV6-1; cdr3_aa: CASSGYSGSSYEQYF
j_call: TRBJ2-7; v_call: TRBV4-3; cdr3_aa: CASSQASGSYEQYF